These 31 T cell receptor beta chains came from one sample sequenced in a study of naive and memory T cell subsets. As for treatment: skin biopsy from PPD injection site in Mantoux-positive individual. A UMI-containing oligonucleotide was joined by 3' ligation to the TCR cDNA template. Amplification of ligated cDNA took four PCR rounds with SP2 and nested alpha and beta constant primers. MiXCR, applied by TCRdb to the UMI-ligation and nested PCR reads, yields one record per CDR3 protein. The sample consists of over 11,000 distinct CDR3 sequences, under 6.5% of them appearing once. Sequencing was performed on skin, taken from a tuberculin skin test site. Source of these receptors: an adult in good health.

This clonotype was seen repeatedly, ten times or more. V usage is TRBV18 and J usage is TRBJ2-7; TRBD1 aligns across 8 bases. CDR3 length: 15 residues. J gave up 2 bases and V 2 bases, and 5 bases lay outside the gene matches. From germline, CDR1 is KGHSH and CDR2 LQKENI. The CDR3 loop reads CASSPKGQEAYEQYF. The CDR3 DNA is TGTGCCAGCTCACCAAAGGGACAGGAAGCCTACGAGCAGTACTTC.

V is TRBV30 and J is TRBJ1-5, with 9 positions matching TRBD1. Germline V gene sequence: CDR1 GTSNPN, CDR2 SVGIG (reference sequence). The V and J ends lost 2 bases and 5 bases, in that order; junction bases with no gene match: 1. The length of the CDR3 is 13 residues. For the CDR3, the DNA is TGTGCCTGGAGTCGGGACAGGGATCAGCCCCAGCATTTT. It yields the protein CAWSRDRDQPQHF.

This clonotype ranks as medium-sized. The chain recombines TRBV4-3 with TRBJ2-5; D call uncertain. The V end lost 1 base, the J end lost 5 bases, and 5 bases lay between the germline ends. The CDR3 covers 12 residues. The germline CDR1 and CDR2 sequences are LGHNA and YSLEER. The DNA for the CDR3 is TGCGCCAGCAGCCAAGCTGGGGAGACCCAGTACTTC. This encodes CASSQAGETQYF.

By share, this clonotype ranks as medium-sized. This chain uses TRBV7-2 with TRBJ2-3, with D uncertain. CDR3 length: 11 residues. Trimming removed 5 bases from V and 2 bases from J, with 2 bases in between. Germline values: CDR1 SGHTA, CDR2 FQGNSA. The CDR3 sequence: CASSHTDTQYF. The CDR3 DNA is TGTGCCAGCAGCCACACAGATACGCAGTATTTT.

Many counts were recorded for this clonotype. The chain joins TRBV2 to TRBJ2-7; D gene unclear. The CDR3 runs 15 residues. The germline V gene has CDR1 SNHLY and CDR2 FYNNEI. Trimming removed 10 bases at V and 3 bases at J, with 22 bases between. CDR3 sequence (DNA): TGTGCCACCTCACCAGATTCGGCCACGAGCTACGAGCAGTACTTC. This sequence encodes CATSPDSATSYEQYF.

In its sample, this clonotype ranks as medium-sized. CDR3 DNA: TGTGCCAGCTCCGGAAACACCATATATTTT. This gives the protein CASSGNTIYF. The chain combines TRBV7-9 with TRBJ1-3; D is uncertain. Germline V gene sequence: CDR1 SEHNR, CDR2 FQNEAQ (reference sequence). V shed 8 bases and J shed 4 bases, with 3 bases lying between them. The CDR3 runs to 10 residues.

This clonotype occurred a few times. The chain links TRBV14 to TRBJ2-1; 10 nucleotides agree with TRBD2. With V trimmed by 1 base and J by 4 bases, 4 bases remained unmatched. CDR1 is SGHDN and CDR2 is FVKESK in the germline V gene. CDR3 size: 16 residues. The CDR3 spells CASSQGSGGGYNEQFF. The CDR3 bases are TGTGCCAGCAGCCAAGGAAGCGGGGGGGGTTACAATGAGCAGTTCTTC.

Only a few counts were recorded for this clonotype. A read error may account for a junction end that differs from germline. V and J are TRBV28 and TRBJ1-2; a weak D match, TRBD1 (5 bases). There are 13 residues in the CDR3. The germline gives CDR1 MDHEN, CDR2 SYDVKM. The chain's CDR3 is CASSRWDGAGDTF. CDR3 bases: TGTGCCAGCAGCCGATGGGACGGGGCTGGCGACACCTTC.

This clonotype was counted ten times or more. In nucleotides, the CDR3 is TGTGCTGGAAAAGGGCAGCCGAACACCGGGGAGCTGTTTTTT. This translates into CAGKGQPNTGELFF. The chain combines TRBV2 with TRBJ2-2; D gene uncertain. Germline CDR1 and CDR2: SNHLY and FYNNEI. The CDR3 spans 14 residues.

This clonotype occurred many times. DNA for the CDR3: TGTGCCAGCAGTTACCTAAGAGGGAGAGGGGCCAACGTCCTGACTTTC. Translated, it gives CASSYLRGRGANVLTF. The chain links TRBV6-2 or TRBV6-3 to TRBJ2-6; a weak D match, TRBD2 (5 bases). The CDR3 totals 16 residues. CDR1 and CDR2 (germline): MNHEY, SVGEGT. With 2 bases removed from V and 4 bases from J, the gap between germline ends came to 12 bases.

The chain joins TRBV28 to TRBJ1-6; D is uncertain. V dropped 5 bases and J dropped 10 bases, with 15 bases sitting between them. The V gene's germline CDR1 is MDHEN and CDR2 SYDVKM. CDR3 length equals 14 residues. The CDR3 reads CASSVLLVESPLHF. As DNA, the CDR3 is TGTGCCAGCAGTGTCCTCCTCGTGGAATCACCCCTCCACTTT.

This clonotype was seen at least ten times. V gene TRBV4-2 combines with J gene TRBJ2-3; 14 bases are shared with TRBD2. The trim removed 4 bases at V and 3 bases at J, leaving 9 bases unmatched. Germline-derived CDR1 and CDR2 are LGHNA and YNFKEQ. The CDR3 runs 18 residues. CDR3 residues: CASSRRLAGGLATDTQYF. The CDR3 coding sequence is TGTGCCAGCAGCCGCAGACTAGCGGGGGGGCTCGCGACAGATACGCAGTATTTT.

On this clonotype itself: At one of its ends the junction is not consistent with the germline gene, which may arise from a read error. The chain uses TRBV7-2 and TRBJ2-5; TRBD2 matches 7 bases. The germline gives CDR1 SGHTA, CDR2 FQGNSA. This CDR3 spans 12 amino acids. CDR3 sequence: CASSARGGLRNF. CDR3 DNA: TGTGCCAGCAGCGCCCGGGGAGGGTTAAGGAACTTC.

This clonotype appeared many times. The CDR3 bases are TGTGCCAGCAGCCCCGGGCTACCCGAGGGCGGTGAGCAGTTCTTC. Residues: CASSPGLPEGGEQFF. The chain joins TRBV4-2 to TRBJ2-1; D may be TRBD2 (5 bases). Germline CDR1 LGHNA, CDR2 YNFKEQ. V shed 4 bases and J shed 9 bases, with 19 bases lying between them. The CDR3 extends over 15 amino acids.

There are many counts of this clonotype. This chain joins TRBV11-2 and TRBJ2-2, with a weak D call TRBD1 (5 bases). V dropped 5 bases and J dropped 0 bases, with 13 bases sitting between them. Per germline, CDR1 SGHAT and CDR2 FQNNGV. The CDR3 sequence is 16 residues long. The chain's CDR3 is CASSPPGRANTGELFF. CDR3 sequence (DNA): TGTGCCAGCAGCCCCCCAGGCAGGGCGAACACCGGGGAGCTGTTTTTT.

The count of this clonotype is one. This may be a read error, as it is one base from a much larger clone. The genes are TRBV2 and TRBJ1-1; D is unresolved. V was shortened by 10 bases and J by 0 bases, with 12 bases between the two germline ends. The CDR3 sequence is 13 residues long. CDR1 and CDR2 from the germline V gene are SNHLY and FYNNEI. The CDR3: CATKGQMNTEAFF. The CDR3 DNA reads TGTGCCACCAAAGGGCAGATGAACACTGAAGCTTTCTTT.

This clonotype was observed at least ten times. The chain joins TRBV30 to TRBJ2-7; D unclear. The germline CDR1 and CDR2 sequences are GTSNPN and SVGIG (reference sequence). CDR3 length: 11 amino acids. Trimming removed 3 bases at V and 1 base at J, with 4 bases between. The CDR3, as DNA: TGTGCCTGGAGGGAGTCCTACGAGCAGTACTTC. The encoded protein is CAWRESYEQYF.

This clonotype is labeled medium-sized. The chain joins TRBV11-2 to TRBJ2-7, with D possibly TRBD2 on 5 matching bases. CDR3 length: 14 residues. The ends were cut back, 1 base at V and 6 bases at J, with 13 bases in the middle. CDR1 and CDR2 (germline): SGHAT, FQNNGV. CDR3 bases: TGTGCCAGCAGCTTAGTAGGTCTAGCCGGCGAGCAGTACTTC. Amino acid sequence: CASSLVGLAGEQYF.

This clonotype was seen at least ten times. The chain carries TRBV28 and TRBJ1-5; D unresolved. Deletions cut 3 bases from V and 7 bases from J, with 19 bases between. The CDR3 has 16 residues. The germline CDR1 and CDR2 sequences are MDHEN and SYDVKM. This CDR3 reads CASSLKGLWWYQPQHF. The DNA of the CDR3 is TGTGCCAGCAGTTTGAAAGGCTTATGGTGGTACCAGCCCCAGCATTTT.

This clonotype was picked up many times. The chain uses TRBV11-3 and TRBJ2-6; 8 positions match TRBD1. J lost 7 bases, V lost 6 bases, and 8 bases had no gene match. Germline CDR1 is SGHNT and CDR2 is YENEEA. The CDR3 sequence is 15 residues long. The CDR3 bases are TGTGCCAGCAGTGCAGGGGGCAGGGGAGCCAACGTCCTGACTTTC. Its protein is CASSAGGRGANVLTF.

This clonotype was detected many times. The V and J genes are TRBV20-1 and TRBJ1-1; D possibly corresponds to TRBD1 (6 bases). V gave up 0 bases and J gave up 6 bases, with 14 bases separating them. The length of the CDR3 is 14 residues. CDR1 and CDR2 from the germline V gene are DFQATT and SNEGSKA (reference sequence). The CDR3 bases are TGCAGTGCTAGAGATCCAACAGGGTACCCTGAAGCTTTCTTT. Its translation: CSARDPTGYPEAFF.

Relative to its sample, this clonotype is medium-sized (0.01 to 0.1%). This chain connects TRBV11-3 to TRBJ2-5, with D hard to call. This CDR3 comprises 13 residues. The germline gives CDR1 SGHNT, CDR2 YENEEA. V shed 3 bases and J shed 0 bases, with 5 bases lying between them. CDR3 sequence reads: CASSFGHQETQYF. The DNA for the CDR3 is TGTGCCAGCAGCTTCGGTCACCAAGAGACCCAGTACTTC.

This clonotype has a count of ten or more. This chain joins TRBV20-1 and TRBJ1-1; weak D call: TRBD1 (6 bases). This CDR3 has 14 residues. Trimming removed 6 bases from V and 1 base from J, with 15 bases in between. Germline V CDR1 and CDR2: DFQATT, SNEGSKA (reference sequence). The CDR3 DNA is TGCAGTGCCATCAAACGGGGGCGGAACACTGAAGCTTTCTTT. Translation: CSAIKRGRNTEAFF.

There are many counts of this clonotype. The CDR3 DNA reads as TGCAGCGTTAGACAGGGCCATGAGCAGTTCTTC. Translated: CSVRQGHEQFF. The chain uses TRBV29-1 and TRBJ2-1; 7 bases align to TRBD1. CDR3 length: 11 amino acids. Looked up from germline, CDR1 is SQVTM and CDR2 is ANQGSEA. Trimming at V came to 5 bases and at J to 8 bases, leaving 3 bases not matched to a gene.

This clonotype was seen at least ten times. This chain uses TRBV20-1 with TRBJ1-1; D gene uncertain. CDR1 is DFQATT, CDR2 SNEGSKA, per germline (reference sequence). The CDR3 totals 12 residues. The V gene lost 3 bases and the J gene lost 8 bases, with 13 bases spanning the gap. Written as DNA, the CDR3 is TGCAGTGCTAGCGTAAAACAGCTGGAAGCTTTCTTT. It yields the protein CSASVKQLEAFF.

This clonotype counts as medium-sized (0.01 to 0.1%). CDR3 in DNA: TGTGCCAGCAGCTTAGAGTTGTTGGAGGGATCTGGCTACACCTTC. It codes for CASSLELLEGSGYTF. This chain joins TRBV7-9 and TRBJ1-2; D is uncertain. The CDR3 has 15 residues. Between the trimmed V and J ends, which lost 1 base and 7 bases, there was a span of 16 bases. Germline lookup yields CDR1 SEHNR and CDR2 FQNEAQ (reference sequence).

V and J are TRBV7-3 and TRBJ1-2, with 9 bases that match TRBD1. Trimming cost V 5 bases and J 8 bases; bases outside gene matches: 9. Germline loops: CDR1 SGHTA, CDR2 FQGTGA. The CDR3 totals 14 residues. This CDR3 is CASSPQGASRGYTF. Here the CDR3 DNA reads TGTGCCAGCAGCCCACAGGGGGCCAGTCGAGGCTACACCTTC.

In this sample, this clonotype turned up many times. The rearrangement links TRBV6-5 to TRBJ2-5; no clear D gene. The CDR3 consists of 13 residues. Germline V gene data show CDR1 as MNHEY and CDR2 as SVGAGI. Trimming stripped 6 bases from V and 1 base from J, with 9 bases between. The DNA for the CDR3 is TGTGCCAGCAGGACCCCCCTCCAAGAGACCCAGTACTTC. Translation gives CASRTPLQETQYF.

This clonotype was picked up many times. The gene calls are TRBV6-1 and TRBJ1-5; D is unresolved. The CDR3 runs to 14 residues. Per the germline V gene, CDR1 is MNHNS and CDR2 is SASEGT. V dropped 2 bases and J dropped 0 bases, with 5 bases sitting between them. The CDR3 loop is CASSEQISNQPQHF. As DNA, the CDR3 is TGTGCCAGCAGTGAACAGATTAGCAATCAGCCCCAGCATTTT.

This clonotype was seen repeatedly, ten times or more. The chain has TRBV20-1 and TRBJ1-2, with a weak D call TRBD1 (5 bases). Trimming removed 6 bases at V and 4 bases at J, with 18 bases between. From germline, CDR1 is DFQATT and CDR2 SNEGSKA (reference sequence). The CDR3 has 14 amino acids. In nucleotides, the CDR3 is TGCAGTGCCAACCTTCCCGGGACCGGCTATGGCTACACCTTC. Protein: CSANLPGTGYGYTF.

This clonotype ranks as medium-sized. The chain has TRBV2 and TRBJ2-1, with 9 positions matching TRBD2. Germline V gene sequence: CDR1 SNHLY, CDR2 FYNNEI. The V gene end was trimmed by 4 bases and the J gene end by 3 bases; junction bases not matched to a gene: 1. CDR3 length equals 14 residues. The CDR3 region has the DNA TGTGCCAGCAGTGGACTAGCGGACTACAATGAGCAGTTCTTC. Encoded protein: CASSGLADYNEQFF.